This T cell receptor beta chain was identified during a study of T-cell memory formation after mild COVID-19. In its sample, this clonotype was seen a few times. Between the trimmed V and J ends, which lost 5 bases and 5 bases, there was a span of 19 bases. The CDR3 is 15 amino acids. The V gene's germline CDR1 is SGHVS and CDR2 FNYEAQ. 5'RACE primed at constant segments yielded TCR alpha and TCR beta cDNA libraries bearing sample barcodes and UMIs. In TCRdb, the 5' RACE reads were re-called with MiXCR into one record per CDR3 protein. Counted here are some 410,000 distinct CDR3 sequences, more than 20% occurring once; the ten biggest clones make up around 13%.

The source of this sequence is an adult woman who had mild COVID-19 (a few samples of this study predate the infection). Cell type and time point are not known. The gene calls are TRBV7-6 and TRBJ2-7; possible D gene TRBD1, 6 bases. The specimen sequenced was PBMCs or a T cell subset sorted from them (not recorded which). The CDR3 region is CASSARDKNRDEQYF. The CDR3 DNA sequence: TGTGCCAGCAGCGCCCGGGACAAGAATCGAGACGAGCAGTACTTC.